Listed below are T cell receptor beta chains from one sample, sequenced in a study of blood T cell repertoires in COVID-19. Using immunoSEQ multiplex PCR, the repertoire was profiled, and TCRdb retains in-frame clones only, with some absent. The sample yields around 250,000 clones, 80% to 90% seen once. Sequenced input: PBMCs or T cells enriched from blood (not recorded which). Receptors originate from a woman between 40 and 55 years old who had been exposed to COVID-19. Both conserved end residues are part of each CDR3. D genes are given only for firm matches.

TRBJ2-5 TRBD1 TRBV7-8 CASRHTGARETQYF
TRBJ1-2 NA TRBV7-2 CASSQASGQGFYYGYTF
TRBJ1-3 NA TRBV6-1 CASSEAFWTERPGNTIYF
TRBJ1-5 NA TRBV7-9 CASSLGGGQPQHF
TRBJ2-1 TRBD2 TRBV9 CASSPEFGLAGIEQFF
TRBJ1-2 NA TRBV7-2 CASSLAYSVLNYGYTF
TRBJ2-5 TRBD1 TRBV7-9 CASSPFGTTGGETQYF
TRBJ1-2 TRBD1 TRBV29-1 CSVRTGADFGYTF
TRBJ2-1 NA TRBV11-2 CASSSGAQNNEQFF
TRBJ1-1 NA TRBV19 CASSPRVGGANTEAFF
TRBJ1-2 NA TRBV7-9 CASSCCQGPGEGYTF
TRBJ2-1 NA TRBV4-3 CASSQGGRGRSYNEQFF
TRBJ2-1 TRBD2 TRBV10-3 CAITEVGTSKNEQFF
TRBJ1-4 NA TRBV19 CDKGGVCRATNEKLFF
TRBJ2-2 TRBD1 TRBV3-1/TRBV3-2 CASSQRDRGAGELFF
TRBJ2-6 NA TRBV9 CASSSPWTELTSGANVLTF
TRBJ1-2 NA TRBV12-3/TRBV12-4 CASSLAPSGYTF
TRBJ2-5 NA TRBV7-9 CASSTWTLQETQYF
TRBJ1-5 NA TRBV23-1 CASSQSLPCVAGRIDRNQPQHF
TRBJ2-5 TRBD2 TRBV3-1/TRBV3-2 CASRRTSGRETQYF
TRBJ2-2 TRBD1 TRBV3-1/TRBV3-2 CASSQARDRAGELFF
TRBJ1-5 NA TRBV6-5 CACRGAGNQPQHF
TRBJ1-1 TRBD1 TRBV7-9 CASSFPIDRDEAFF
TRBJ2-1 TRBD2 TRBV19 CASSSASGNNEQFF
TRBJ2-7 TRBD2 TRBV4-3 CASSQDSSGSSYEQYF
TRBJ2-3 TRBD1 TRBV18 CASSLDRASQITDTQYF
TRBJ1-2 NA TRBV5-4 CASSVVLNYGYTF
TRBJ2-1 TRBD1 TRBV19 CASSSRDRGYNEQFF
TRBJ2-5 NA TRBV12-5 CASAPGRRAFQETQYF
TRBJ1-2 TRBD1 TRBV7-2 CASSSITGGAFGYTF